Listed here are 8 T cell receptor beta chains from one sample, sequenced in a study of CD8 T cells in Susac syndrome. Reverse transcription used about 0.5 to 1 ug RNA and random hexamers. A single record per CDR3 protein comes from TCRdb applying MiXCR to the immunoSEQ multiplex PCR reads. The sample has 150,000 to 200,000 distinct CDR3 sequences, 90% to 95% seen once. Material: CD4+ T cells from PBMCs. Source of these receptors: a human donor in good health.

DNA for the CDR3: TGTGCCAGCAGCCCCTCCCGAGGCAACTCCTACGAGCAGTACTTC. It is translated as CASSPSRGNSYEQYF. J is TRBJ2-7 and V is TRBV3-1; D uncertain. This CDR3 is 15 amino acids long. The germline CDR1 and CDR2 sequences are LGHDT and YNNKEL (reference sequence). Trimming left V 4 bases short and J 0 bases short, with 13 bases between.

The chain recombines TRBV12-3 or TRBV12-4 with TRBJ2-7; 10 bases are shared with TRBD1. Trimming removed 3 bases from V and 4 bases from J; junction bases left unmatched: 6. There are 15 residues in the CDR3. The CDR3 DNA is TGTGCCAGCAGTTTCGACAGGGGGCGCGTTTACGAGCAGTACTTC. This encodes CASSFDRGRVYEQYF.

The CDR3 DNA reads as TGTGCCAGTAGTAGTCCCGGGGCCTACAATGAGCAGTTCTTC. Translated: CASSSPGAYNEQFF. This chain connects TRBV19 to TRBJ2-1; D perhaps matches TRBD2 (5 bases). With 4 bases removed from V and 2 bases from J, the gap between germline ends came to 9 bases. This CDR3 has 14 amino acids. The germline CDR1 and CDR2 sequences are LNHDA and SQIVND (reference sequence).

CDR3 residues: CASSLEDEQGWGTEAFF. As DNA, the CDR3 is TGTGCCAGCAGCTTAGAGGATGAGCAGGGATGGGGGACTGAAGCTTTCTTT. This chain joins TRBV7-8 and TRBJ1-1; D perhaps matches TRBD1 (5 bases). The CDR3 is 17 residues long. V gave up 1 base and J gave up 5 bases, with 20 bases separating them. The germline gives CDR1 SGHVS, CDR2 FQNEAQ.

The rearrangement uses TRBV5-1 and TRBJ2-3, with D possibly TRBD1 on 6 matching bases. The CDR3 is made up of 18 amino acids. Trimming shortened V by 3 bases and J by 5 bases, and 25 bases separated the two germline ends. Germline V gives CDR1 SGHRS, CDR2 YFSETQ. CDR3 sequence (DNA): TGCGCCAGCAGCTCACGGGCTCCCATGGGGGCGCGTCTAGATACGCAGTATTTT. This gives the protein CASSSRAPMGARLDTQYF.

The genes are TRBV12-3 or TRBV12-4 and TRBJ1-1, with D uncertain. The CDR3 sequence is 13 residues long. V shed 7 bases and J shed 1 base, with 10 bases lying between them. The CDR3 sequence: CASIFARNTEAFF. DNA of the CDR3: TGTGCCAGCATTTTCGCGAGGAACACTGAAGCTTTCTTT.

V gene TRBV20-1 combines with J gene TRBJ2-1; possibly TRBD2 for D (7 bases). Germline V gives CDR1 DFQATT, CDR2 SNEGSKA (reference sequence). Between the trimmed V and J ends, which lost 8 bases and 4 bases, there was a span of 15 bases. The CDR3 consists of 13 residues. CDR3 loop: CSWKGGTYNEQFF. CDR3 DNA sequence: TGCAGTTGGAAGGGGGGGACATACAATGAGCAGTTCTTC.

The chain is built from TRBV5-1 and TRBJ2-4; D possibly corresponds to TRBD1 (6 bases). The CDR3 is made up of 12 amino acids. CDR1 and CDR2 (germline): SGHRS, YFSETQ. Trimming shortened V by 4 bases and J by 9 bases, and 11 bases separated the two germline ends. The CDR3 DNA follows: TGCGCCAGCAGCCTTGGACAGAGCATTCAGTACTTC. Translation gives CASSLGQSIQYF.